This TCR beta chain comes out of a study of T cell repertoires in aging, cancer and after chemotherapy. A mixed TRB-A/B primer pool amplified rearranged TRB by multiplex touch-down PCR. TCRdb re-derived calls from the multiplex PCR reads in MiXCR, one entry per CDR3 protein. This table holds a few thousand distinct CDR3 sequences, just under 60% found once. Peripheral blood genomic DNA, not sorted cells or RNA, was the template. The count of this clonotype is one. What it binds is unknown. General study points: Age-matched healthy donors had significantly more diverse, less clonal blood TCR repertoires than untreated cancer patients. In each cancer cohort, median generation probability increased across chemotherapy, suggesting thymic output rebounded.

The CDR3 loop spans 13 amino acids. Germline lookup yields CDR1 SGHTA and CDR2 FQGNSA. Trimming shortened V by 1 base and J by 8 bases, and 11 bases separated the two germline ends. What was sequenced was blood. This sequence originates from a human donor with a blood cancer. The V call is TRBV7-2, the J call TRBJ1-2, with a possible D match to TRBD1 (5 bases). The CDR3 is CASSLDGGWGYTF. Written as DNA, the CDR3 is TGTGCCAGCAGCTTAGACGGGGGTTGGGGCTACACCTTC. Full variable domain (remainder filled in from reference TRBV7-2 and TRBJ1-2): GAGVSQSPSNKVTEKGKDVELRCDPISGHTALYWYRQSLGQGLEFLIYFQGNSAPDKSGLPSDRFSAERTGGSVSTLTIQRTQQEDSAVYLCASSLDGGWGYTFGSGTRLTVV.